A selection of T cell receptor beta chains follows, all from one sample in a study of Graves' ophthalmopathy and Graves' hyperthyroidism. From the multiplex PCR reads, TCRdb called clonotypes with MiXCR, one entry per CDR3 protein. The sample carries about 210,000 distinct CDR3 sequences, roughly 27% recorded once. Sequenced material: peripheral blood. The receptors shown here come from a man in his fifties or sixties with Graves' ophthalmopathy. CDR3s include the opening cysteine and the closing phenylalanine or tryptophan. The order of the fields is D gene, clone size, V gene, J gene, CDR3 DNA, CDR3 protein. D genes are given only for firm matches. Only part of the rows carry a size: once, few, many, or a class if the clone is expanded.

-,-,TRBV11-1,TRBJ1-1,TGTGCCAGCAGCCCCGGGCCCCCAAGAGGTGGCACTGAAGCTTTCTTT,CASSPGPPRGGTEAFF
TRBD1,-,TRBV28,TRBJ1-1,TGTGCCAGCCTGAAGGGACAGGGGAATCCAGTGAACACTGAAGCTCTCTTT,CASLKGQGNPVNTEALF
-,many,TRBV15,TRBJ1-2,TGTGCCACCAGCACTACTACAGGGAAGACGGGCTACACCTTC,CATSTTTGKTGYTF
-,few,TRBV12-3/TRBV12-4,TRBJ1-1,TGTGCCAGCAGTCCGGTCGACACTGAAGCTTTCTTT,CASSPVDTEAFF
TRBD2,many,TRBV7-2,TRBJ2-7,TGTGCCAGCAGCCCACAGGTGGCTAGCGGGAGCTACGAGCAGTACTTC,CASSPQVASGSYEQYF
-,many,TRBV18,TRBJ1-2,TGTGCCAGCTCACTTGGGACGGAACCCTATGGCTACACCTTC,CASSLGTEPYGYTF
-,many,TRBV2,TRBJ2-5,TGTGCCAGCAGTGAGGGGAGACTCCAAGAGACCCAGTACTTC,CASSEGRLQETQYF
TRBD1,-,TRBV13,TRBJ2-7,TGTGCCAGCACAACGAAGGGACAGAACTACGAGCAGTACTTC,CASTTKGQNYEQYF
-,many,TRBV29-1,TRBJ2-5,TGCAGCGTTTGGGATACTGACATCACTTTTGTAGAGACCCAGTACTTC,CSVWDTDITFVETQYF
-,many,TRBV6-5,TRBJ2-7,TGTGCCAGCAGTAGCAGAACAGGGAACTCCTACGAGCAGTACTTC,CASSSRTGNSYEQYF
-,many,TRBV28,TRBJ1-1,TGTGCCAGCAGTTTTCCATTACAGATTGAAGCTTTCTTT,CASSFPLQIEAFF
-,many,TRBV9,TRBJ1-3,TGTGCCAGCAGCGTAAGCACCTCTGGAAACACCATATATTTT,CASSVSTSGNTIYF
-,many,TRBV6-1,TRBJ1-1,TGTGCCAGCAGCGAGTTCAGGGAGAACACTGGAGCTTTCTTT,CASSEFRENTGAFF
-,once,TRBV6-5,TRBJ1-1,TGTGCCAGCAGATTAATGTCAATGAACACTGAAGCTTTCTTT,CASRLMSMNTEAFF
-,-,TRBV6-5,TRBJ2-7,TGTGCCAGCAGTTACACCTACTCTCGCTCCTACGAGCAGTACTTC,CASSYTYSRSYEQYF
TRBD2,many,TRBV5-6,TRBJ2-5,TGTGTCAGCAGCTCTGGACTAGCGGGAGTGGAGACCCAGTACTTC,CVSSSGLAGVETQYF
-,many,TRBV11-2,TRBJ2-7,TGTGCCAGCAGCTTTCCCGGACTGGCAATTTACGAGCAGTACTTC,CASSFPGLAIYEQYF
-,few,TRBV10-3,TRBJ1-6,TGTGCCATCAGTGAACTTTCGGGAAGGAGTAATTCACCCCTCCACTTT,CAISELSGRSNSPLHF
TRBD1,many,TRBV5-1,TRBJ2-7,TGCGCCAGCAGATTGTGGACAGGGGACTACGAGCAGTACTTC,CASRLWTGDYEQYF
TRBD2,many,TRBV4-2,TRBJ2-7,TGTGCCAGCAGCCAAGTACTAGCGGGAGTCGAAGAGCAGTACTTC,CASSQVLAGVEEQYF
TRBD1,many,TRBV7-3,TRBJ2-5,TGTGCCAGCAGCCCAACTGGAGGGGGGACAGGCGAGACCCAGTACTTC,CASSPTGGGTGETQYF
-,many,TRBV20-1,TRBJ2-2,TGCAGTGCTAAGCTAGACGGATTAAACACCGGGGAGCTGTTTTTT,CSAKLDGLNTGELFF
-,many,TRBV6-1,TRBJ1-6,TGTGCCAGCAGTGATACTGGGATCCTTGGTTATAATTCACCCCTCCACTTT,CASSDTGILGYNSPLHF
-,many,TRBV12-3/TRBV12-4,TRBJ2-5,TGTGCCAGCAGTTTGGGCAGGAGCGAGGAGGAGACCCAGTACTTC,CASSLGRSEEETQYF
-,many,TRBV20-1,TRBJ2-7,TGCAGTGTTCAGACAGTGGGCGAGCAGTACTTC,CSVQTVGEQYF
-,many,TRBV12-3/TRBV12-4,TRBJ2-6,TGTGCCAGCAGTTTAGCGGGAAAGGGTATCGGGCCTGGGGCCAACGTCCTGACTTTC,CASSLAGKGIGPGANVLTF
-,-,TRBV6-1,TRBJ2-7,TGTGCCAGCGCCCGAGGGACGGAGTCCTCCTACGAGCAGTACTTC,CASARGTESSYEQYF
TRBD1,-,TRBV7-8,TRBJ2-5,TGTGCCAGCAGCGACAGGACAGGCCAAGAGACCCAGTACTTC,CASSDRTGQETQYF
TRBD2,many,TRBV12-3/TRBV12-4,TRBJ2-5,TGTGCCAGCGGGCTGGGGGGAGGGGAGACCCAGTACTTC,CASGLGGGETQYF
-,many,TRBV19,TRBJ1-5,TGTGCCAGTAGTAAAGGACAGTATAGCAATCAGCCCCAGCATTTT,CASSKGQYSNQPQHF
TRBD2,many,TRBV7-8,TRBJ2-2,TGTGCCAGCAGCTTAGGGACTAGCGGGAGCGTCACCGGGGAGCTGTTTTTT,CASSLGTSGSVTGELFF
-,-,TRBV11-2,TRBJ1-1,TGTGCCAGCAGCTCGAGTAGCGCTGAAGCTTTCTTT,CASSSSSAEAFF
-,-,TRBV6-2/TRBV6-3,TRBJ2-5,TGTGCTAGCCGATGGGAGACCCAGTACTTC,CASRWETQYF
-,-,TRBV6-1,TRBJ1-6,TGTGCCAGCAGCACCCTGGGGGGCGCCTATAATTCACCCCTCCACTTT,CASSTLGGAYNSPLHF